The rows below give T cell receptor beta chains drawn from one sample of a study of cytomegalovirus exposure and HLA in healthy donors. Generated by immunoSEQ multiplex PCR, the TCRdb table keeps only in-frame clones and is missing some. This sample yields about 260,000 clones, of which about nine tenths are seen a single time; 3% to 3.5% belongs to the top ten. The sample taken for sequencing was PBMCs. Source of these receptors: a woman aged 30 to 39 in good health and CMV-seronegative. CDR3s include the opening cysteine and the closing phenylalanine or tryptophan. Fields, in order: clone size, CDR3 length, V gene, J gene, D gene, CDR3 DNA, CDR3 protein. A D gene is named only where the DNA matches it firmly. Size is stated for part of the rows, as once, few or many counts, or as a class when the clone is expanded.

>.|13|TRBV5-1|TRBJ1-2|TRBD1
TGCGCCAGCAGTTCCGGGACAGACTATGGCTACACCTTC
CASSSGTDYGYTF
>.|12|TRBV11-3|TRBJ2-7|.
TGTGCCAGCAGCTTGACCCGGGGCGAGCAGTACTTC
CASSLTRGEQYF
>.|15|TRBV19|TRBJ1-5|TRBD1
TGTGCCAGTCCGGGACAGGGATATAGCAATCAGCCCCAGCATTTT
CASPGQGYSNQPQHF
>.|16|TRBV9|TRBJ2-3|TRBD2
TGTGCCAGCAGCGGGGGGACTAGCGGGAGGGAAGATACGCAGTATTTT
CASSGGTSGREDTQYF
>.|14|TRBV28|TRBJ1-5|.
TGTGCCAGCAGTCGGCGGCCGTTTAATCAGCCCCAGCATTTT
CASSRRPFNQPQHF
>once|14|TRBV11-3|TRBJ2-2|.
TGTGCCAGCAGCTTAGGAGGTGCAACCGGGGAGCTGTTTTTT
CASSLGGATGELFF
>.|12|TRBV28|TRBJ2-1|.
TGTGCCAGCAATTACAATACCAATGAGCAGTTCTTC
CASNYNTNEQFF
>.|11|TRBV29-1|TRBJ2-5|.
TGCAGCGCCCGGACTCCAGAGACCCAGTACTTC
CSARTPETQYF
>once|16|TRBV11-2|TRBJ2-6|TRBD2
TGTGCCAGCAGCTTAGCACGGGGGGCTGGGGCCAACGTCCTGACTTTC
CASSLARGAGANVLTF
>many|14|TRBV7-9|TRBJ1-4|.
TGTGCCAGCAGCTACAGGGTATCTAATGAAAAACTGTTTTTT
CASSYRVSNEKLFF
>.|11|TRBV30|TRBJ1-5|.
TGTGCCTGGAGTTACAATCAGCCCCAGCATTTT
CAWSYNQPQHF
>.|13|TRBV7-2|TRBJ2-1|.
TGTGCCAGCAGCCCTAGAACCTACAATGAGCAGTTCTTC
CASSPRTYNEQFF
>few|13|TRBV7-3|TRBJ2-2|.
TGTGCCAGCAGCTTAACTTCCACCGGGGAGCTGTTTTTT
CASSLTSTGELFF
>.|18|TRBV4-1|TRBJ2-7|TRBD2
TGCGCCAGCAGCCAAGGACTAGCGGGAGGGCCTAAATCCTACGAGCAGTACTTC
CASSQGLAGGPKSYEQYF
>.|12|TRBV19|TRBJ2-1|.
TGTGCCAGTAGTATAGGGGGGAATGAGCAGTTCTTC
CASSIGGNEQFF
>.|15|TRBV28|TRBJ2-2|.
TGTGCAGCCGAAGGAGTGGGTAGCGGCACCGGGGAGCTGTTTTTT
CAAEGVGSGTGELFF
>once|15|TRBV7-2|TRBJ2-3|TRBD2
TGTGCCAGCAGCTTATTAGCGGGGGTGGCAGATACGCAGTATTTT
CASSLLAGVADTQYF
>.|13|TRBV5-6|TRBJ1-5|.
TGTGCCAGCAGTACAGGGTTTTCCCAGCCCCAGCATTTT
CASSTGFSQPQHF
>.|13|TRBV27|TRBJ2-7|.
TGTGCCAGCAGTTTAGGGGTAGCGTACGAGCAGTACTTC
CASSLGVAYEQYF
>.|16|TRBV29-1|TRBJ2-2|TRBD2
TGCAGCGCTACGAGGACTAGCGGGAGTGGGACCGGGGAGCTGTTTTTT
CSATRTSGSGTGELFF
>.|15|TRBV7-2|TRBJ2-7|TRBD2
TGTGCCAGCAGCTTCCTTCCGGGACTAGAATACGAGCAGTACTTC
CASSFLPGLEYEQYF
>.|13|TRBV27|TRBJ2-7|.
TGTGCCAGCAGTTTCGCACGCCTGTACGAGCAGTACTTC
CASSFARLYEQYF
>.|15|TRBV28|TRBJ2-1|.
TGTGCCAGCAACCTCTTAGACAGGCCCTCCTACGAGCAGTTCTTC
CASNLLDRPSYEQFF
>.|15|TRBV7-6|TRBJ2-7|.
TGTGCCAGCAGTTCGGGTCCCCGGGCGCCCTACGAGCAGTACTTC
CASSSGPRAPYEQYF
>.|13|TRBV19|TRBJ1-1|.
TGTGCCAGTAGTATGGCACTGAACACTGAAGCTTTCTTT
CASSMALNTEAFF
>.|13|TRBV6-1|TRBJ2-5|.
TGTGCCAGCAGTGAAGGGCTAGCAGAGACCCAGTACTTC
CASSEGLAETQYF
>.|14|TRBV5-1|TRBJ1-1|.
TGCGCCAGCAGCCCGGGGACACTAGACACTGAAGCTTTCTTT
CASSPGTLDTEAFF
>.|14|TRBV2|TRBJ2-3|TRBD1
TGTGCCAGCCCACCCAGACAGGGCCAAGATACGCAGTATTTT
CASPPRQGQDTQYF
>.|16|TRBV29-1|TRBJ2-1|TRBD2
TGCAGCGTTGATCCGATTCTAGCGGGAGGGCATAATGAGCAGTTCTTC
CSVDPILAGGHNEQFF
>.|16|TRBV4-2|TRBJ2-3|.
TGTGCCAGCAGCCAAGATTCAGCAGGGCGTACAGATACGCAGTATTTT
CASSQDSAGRTDTQYF
>.|15|TRBV30|TRBJ1-2|.
TGTGCCTGGAGTGGGGAGGACATATTTAACTATGGCTACACCTTC
CAWSGEDIFNYGYTF
>once|13|TRBV27|TRBJ2-7|TRBD1
TGTGCCAGCAGTTCCCTGACAGGGGGAGAGCAGTACTTC
CASSSLTGGEQYF
>.|12|TRBV29-1|TRBJ2-1|.
TGCAGCGTTGATTACAGCGCCAATGAGCAGTTCTTC
CSVDYSANEQFF
>.|11|TRBV30|TRBJ2-1|.
TGTGCCTGGAGTGGGAGGGATGAGCAGTTCTTC
CAWSGRDEQFF
>once|12|TRBV7-2|TRBJ2-1|.
TGTGCCAGCACCTTGACACACAATGAGCAGTTCTTC
CASTLTHNEQFF
>.|15|TRBV27|TRBJ1-2|.
TGTGCCAGCGGGATAGATGGGGGCCGGGGCTATGGCTACACCTTC
CASGIDGGRGYGYTF
>.|15|TRBV11-2|TRBJ1-1|TRBD1
TGTGCCAGCAGCTTATCGGCAGGGGGTTGGACTGAAGCTTTCTTT
CASSLSAGGWTEAFF
>few|11|TRBV30|TRBJ2-5|.
TGTGCCTGGAGTGGCGTGGGGACCCAGTACTTC
CAWSGVGTQYF
>.|15|TRBV9|TRBJ2-7|TRBD1
TGTGCCAGCAGCGAGACACAGGGGGCAGGCTACGAGCAGTACTTC
CASSETQGAGYEQYF
>.|13|TRBV11-3|TRBJ2-5|.
TGTGCCAGCAGCTTCGGCCTCGGGGAGACCCAGTACTTC
CASSFGLGETQYF
>once|14|TRBV10-1|TRBJ2-7|.
TGCGCCAGCAGGGAAAGAAGTTTCCACTACGAGCAGTACTTC
CASRERSFHYEQYF